The 25 T cell receptor beta chains below come from one sample, sequenced in a study of cytotoxic CD8 clonotypes in ibrutinib-treated CLL. This table comes from immunoSEQ multiplex PCR, and its TCRdb copy is limited to in-frame clones, with some not included. The sample records some 300,000 clones, about 77% being singletons. The sample here was PBMCs, taken before ibrutinib treatment. The receptor set was obtained from a human donor with chronic lymphocytic leukemia.

This sequence joins TRBV9 and TRBJ2-1; no clear D. Trimming took off 0 bases at V and 2 bases at J, with 9 bases between the two ends. There are 15 residues in the CDR3. The germline V gene encodes CDR1 SGDLS and CDR2 YYNGEE. CDR3 sequence reads: CASSVEGAPYNEQFF. The CDR3 DNA sequence: TGTGCCAGCAGCGTAGAAGGTGCTCCCTACAATGAGCAGTTCTTC.

The CDR3 here is CASSVELTGGLNEQYF. The CDR3 DNA follows: TGTGCCAGCAGCGTAGAATTGACAGGGGGGTTGAACGAGCAGTACTTC. The chain couples TRBV9 to TRBJ2-7; 9 bases agree with TRBD1. Germline CDR1 SGDLS, CDR2 YYNGEE. The CDR3 length is 16 residues. After removal of 0 bases from V and 5 bases from J, the junction contained 9 bases not matched to a gene.

This clone is a singleton in its sample. The gene calls are TRBV5-1 and TRBJ2-3, with 10 bases fitting TRBD1. The germline V gene encodes CDR1 SGHRS and CDR2 YFSETQ. The junction had 3 bases not matched to a gene; V was cut back by 4 bases and J by 4 bases. The CDR3 is 14 residues long. In DNA form, the CDR3 reads TGCGCCAGCAGCGGGACAGGGGACTCAGATACGCAGTATTTT. Its translation is CASSGTGDSDTQYF. The full variable domain, rest sourced from reference TRBV5-1 and TRBJ2-3, is KAGVTQTPRYLIKTRGQQVTLSCSPISGHRSVSWYQQTPGQGLQFLFEYFSETQRNKGNFPGRFSGRQFSNSRSEMNVSTLELGDSALYLCASSGTGDSDTQYFGPGTRLTVL.

The rearrangement uses TRBV7-2 and TRBJ2-7; D is unresolved. V was trimmed by 1 base and J by 1 base, leaving 11 bases between them. In germline, CDR1 is SGHTA, CDR2 FQGNSA. The CDR3 runs 15 residues. The CDR3 here is CASSLDPRFSYEQYF. The CDR3 nucleotides are TGTGCCAGCAGCTTAGATCCGCGATTTTCCTACGAGCAGTACTTC.

This chain uses TRBV10-3 with TRBJ1-4, with TRBD1 as a possible D gene (5 bases). Germline loops: CDR1 ENHRY, CDR2 SYGVKD. The germline V and J ends were trimmed by 0 bases and 5 bases, with 10 bases remaining between them. This CDR3 has 15 amino acids. The CDR3 DNA follows: TGTGCCATCAGTGAGTCTGGGGGGGAAAATGAAAAACTGTTTTTT. It codes for CAISESGGENEKLFF.

The J gene is TRBJ2-3, the V gene TRBV4-2; TRBD2 matches 9 bases. This CDR3 has 16 amino acids. The J segment lost 5 bases and the V segment lost 1 base, leaving 7 bases of the junction unmatched. Germline CDR1 and CDR2: LGHNA and YNFKEQ. The CDR3 reads CASSQGGRASQDTQYF. CDR3 in DNA: TGTGCCAGCAGCCAAGGCGGGAGGGCCAGTCAAGATACGCAGTATTTT.

The rearrangement uses TRBV9 and TRBJ2-7; TRBD2 aligns across 8 bases. This CDR3 contains 14 residues. J was trimmed by 2 bases and V by 2 bases; bases with no gene match: 3. From germline, CDR1 is SGDLS and CDR2 YYNGEE. CDR3 protein: CASSVGLATYEQYF. In DNA form, the CDR3 reads TGTGCCAGCAGCGTCGGACTAGCCACCTACGAGCAGTACTTC.

The chain joins TRBV6-1 to TRBJ2-1; D remains ambiguous. The ends were cut back, 2 bases at V and 10 bases at J, with 9 bases in the middle. The germline V gene has CDR1 MNHNS and CDR2 SASEGT. The CDR3 is 12 amino acids. In nucleotides, the CDR3 is TGTGCCAGCAGTGAAAGTTGGTACGAGCAGTTCTTC. This encodes CASSESWYEQFF.

This chain links TRBV9 with TRBJ2-1; a weak D match, TRBD2 (6 bases). This CDR3 contains 14 residues. Germline assignment: CDR1 SGDLS and CDR2 YYNGEE. V was clipped by 4 bases and J by 1 base, with 9 bases between them. The CDR3 DNA is TGTGCCAGCAGCTTCGGACTATCCTACAATGAGCAGTTCTTC. This gives the protein CASSFGLSYNEQFF.

This chain connects TRBV9 to TRBJ2-7; the match to TRBD1 covers 12 bases. Germline V lookup: CDR1 SGDLS, CDR2 YYNGEE. The V segment lost 3 bases and the J segment 6 bases; nucleotides outside the gene matches: 7. This CDR3 spans 15 amino acids. The CDR3 nucleotides read TGTGCCAGCAGCGGGTCCGGGACAGGGGGCGCCGAGCAGTACTTC. It yields the protein CASSGSGTGGAEQYF. Drawing the rest from reference TRBV9 and TRBJ2-7, the complete variable domain is DSGVTQTPKHLITATGQRVTLRCSPRSGDLSVYWYQQSLDQGLQFLIQYYNGEERAKGNILERFSAQQFPDLHSELNLSSLELGDSALYFCASSGSGTGGAEQYFGPGTRLTVT.

The rearrangement uses TRBV10-3 and TRBJ2-1, with a tentative D call TRBD2 (5 bases). CDR3 length equals 16 residues. The V gene's germline CDR1 is ENHRY and CDR2 SYGVKD. V was cut by 3 bases and J by 4 bases, with 16 bases left in between. The CDR3 loop reads CAISDISETAYNEQFF. In nucleotides, the CDR3 is TGTGCCATCAGTGACATTAGCGAGACCGCTTACAATGAGCAGTTCTTC.

A few counts support this clone. The chain joins TRBV7-9 to TRBJ1-3; unclear D gene. This CDR3 spans 14 amino acids. V was shortened by 7 bases and J by 2 bases, with 12 bases between the two germline ends. From germline, CDR1 is SEHNR and CDR2 FQNEAQ (reference sequence). As DNA, the CDR3 is TGTGCCAGCACCTCTTCCGGGGCTGGAAACACCATATATTTT. Translated, it gives CASTSSGAGNTIYF.

This clone has just one count. The chain recombines TRBV29-1 with TRBJ1-1, with a tentative D call TRBD1 (5 bases). V lost 4 bases and J 1 base, leaving 10 bases between the germline ends. This CDR3 contains 13 residues. Germline V lookup: CDR1 SQVTM, CDR2 ANQGSEA. The CDR3 loop reads CSVALGGNTEAFF. DNA of the CDR3: TGCAGCGTTGCCCTGGGGGGGAACACTGAAGCTTTCTTT.

J is TRBJ1-5 and V is TRBV7-9; D call uncertain. The germline V and J ends were trimmed by 5 bases and 2 bases, with 7 bases remaining between them. The CDR3 consists of 13 residues. The germline gives CDR1 SEHNR, CDR2 FQNEAQ (reference sequence). The CDR3 region is CASSPGGNQPQHF. The CDR3, as DNA: TGTGCCAGCAGCCCGGGAGGCAATCAGCCCCAGCATTTT.

The chain is built from TRBV27 and TRBJ2-6, with TRBD1 matching 10 bases. The germline V gene has CDR1 MNHEY and CDR2 SMNVEV (reference sequence). V shed 5 bases and J 0 bases; nucleotides not matched to a gene: 7. The CDR3 spans 18 residues. The CDR3 here is CASSTSGTGASGANVLTF. The CDR3, as DNA: TGTGCCAGCAGTACCTCCGGGACAGGGGCCTCTGGGGCCAACGTCCTGACTTTC.

The rearrangement uses TRBV5-1 and TRBJ2-1; 10 nucleotides align to TRBD2. The CDR3 is made up of 15 amino acids. The J segment lost 4 bases and the V segment lost 2 bases, leaving 3 bases of the junction unmatched. Germline CDR1 reads SGHRS; CDR2 reads YFSETQ. The CDR3 coding sequence is TGCGCCAGCAGCTTCACAGCGGGAGGGTACAATGAGCAGTTCTTC. Translated: CASSFTAGGYNEQFF.

Only a few counts were recorded for this clone. The rearrangement links TRBV2 to TRBJ1-1; no clear D gene. Germline CDR1 is SNHLY and CDR2 is FYNNEI. This CDR3 is built from 16 residues. V lost 2 bases, J lost 8 bases, and 21 bases lay in between. The CDR3 is CASSEHGGNGREEAFF. The CDR3, as DNA: TGTGCCAGCAGTGAACATGGCGGTAATGGGCGGGAAGAAGCTTTCTTT. The full variable domain, rest sourced from reference TRBV2 and TRBJ1-1, is EPEVTQTPSHQVTQMGQEVILRCVPISNHLYFYWYRQILGQKVEFLVSFYNNEISEKSEIFDDQFSVERPDGSNFTLKIRSTKLEDSAMYFCASSEHGGNGREEAFFGQGTRLTVV.

There are a few counts of this clone. The chain has TRBV13 and TRBJ2-3, with a possible D match to TRBD2 (6 bases). There are 16 residues in the CDR3. The ends were cut back, 2 bases at V and 1 base at J, with 13 bases in the middle. CDR1 is PRHDT and CDR2 is FYEKMQ in the germline V gene (reference sequence). Written as DNA, the CDR3 is TGTGCCAGCAGCTTACGACGGGAGTTTCGCACAGATACGCAGTATTTT. Its protein product is CASSLRREFRTDTQYF.

This clone was observed a few times. V is TRBV10-3 and J is TRBJ1-2; a possible D gene is TRBD1 (5 bases). Germline CDR1 reads ENHRY; CDR2 reads SYGVKD. The CDR3 consists of 18 residues. V was trimmed by 6 bases and J by 4 bases, leaving 27 bases between them. CDR3 residues: CAIRYLPGRRTRAYGYTF. DNA for the CDR3: TGTGCCATCAGATACCTACCGGGACGGCGTACGAGGGCCTATGGCTACACCTTC.

This clone was picked up one time. The chain joins TRBV29-1 to TRBJ2-7; D remains unclear. Germline V CDR1 and CDR2: SQVTM, ANQGSEA. The CDR3 contains 14 residues. V lost 5 bases and J 6 bases, leaving 20 bases between the germline ends. This CDR3 reads CSVTGPTKIGEQYF. The CDR3 DNA reads as TGCAGCGTTACCGGGCCCACGAAAATCGGCGAGCAGTACTTC.

The genes are TRBV7-2 and TRBJ1-1, with D possibly matching TRBD1 (5 bases). Germline loops: CDR1 SGHTA, CDR2 FQGNSA. The germline V and J ends were trimmed by 3 bases and 2 bases, with 16 bases remaining between them. This CDR3 contains 16 residues. CDR3 sequence (DNA): TGTGCCAGCAGCTTGTGGCAGGTCGGGGCTAACACTGAAGCTTTCTTT. This gives the protein CASSLWQVGANTEAFF.

The J gene is TRBJ2-3, the V gene TRBV7-9; TRBD1 is a possible D gene (6 bases). Trimming shortened V by 7 bases and J by 2 bases, and 22 bases separated the two germline ends. Germline-derived CDR1 and CDR2 are SEHNR and FQNEAQ (reference sequence). There are 17 residues in the CDR3. The CDR3 DNA follows: TGTGCCAGCACCCTCGACCCCCACAGGGACCACACAGATACGCAGTATTTT. Translating gives CASTLDPHRDHTDTQYF. The whole variable domain, filled in from reference TRBV7-9 and TRBJ2-3, reads DTGVSQNPRHKITKRGQNVTFRCDPISEHNRLYWYRQTLGQGPEFLTYFQNEAQLEKSRLLSDRFSAERPKGSFSTLEIQRTEQGDSAMYLCASTLDPHRDHTDTQYFGPGTRLTVL.

The rearrangement joins TRBV5-6 to TRBJ1-5; D remains unclear. The CDR3 has 13 amino acids. V was pared by 1 base and J by 4 bases, with 6 bases between. Germline lookup yields CDR1 SGHDT and CDR2 YYEEEE. The DNA of the CDR3 is TGTGCCAGCAGCTTGAGACGGAATCAGCCCCAGCATTTT. This gives the protein CASSLRRNQPQHF.

This clone was observed a handful of times. The rearrangement links TRBV30 to TRBJ1-2; D uncertain. Germline loops: CDR1 GTSNPN, CDR2 SVGIG (reference sequence). The CDR3 length is 12 residues. Trimming pared 4 bases from V and 6 bases from J, leaving 12 bases between. Written as DNA, the CDR3 is TGTGCCTGGATACGACGGATAAATGGCTACACCTTC. Translated: CAWIRRINGYTF.

V usage is TRBV18 and J usage is TRBJ2-5; the match to TRBD1 covers 8 bases. Germline V gene data show CDR1 as KGHSH and CDR2 as LQKENI. V was clipped by 3 bases and J by 8 bases; unmatched bases: 2. The CDR3 runs to 12 residues. The CDR3 bases are TGTGCCAGCTCACCGGACAGGGTCACCCAGTACTTC. It is translated as CASSPDRVTQYF.